The rows below give T cell receptor beta chains drawn from one sample of a study of beta chain features in type 1 diabetes. Only in-frame clones appear in the TCRdb table, and some are missing; sequencing was by immunoSEQ multiplex PCR. This sample carries 160,000 or so clones, roughly 60% of them seen once, and the ten largest clones take roughly 0.095%. Input material: naive CD4+ T cells from blood. These TCRs come from a man aged 30 to 45 with type 1 diabetes. CDR3s include the opening cysteine and the closing phenylalanine or tryptophan. The order of the fields is J gene, D gene, V gene, clone size, CDR3 protein, CDR3 DNA. D genes are given only for firm matches. Expanded clones get a size class; other rows say once, few or many, or leave the size out.

j_gene: TRBJ2-3; d_gene: -; v_gene: TRBV7-9; abundance: -; CDR3aa: CASSFTGTPDTQYF; CDR3nt: TGTGCCAGCAGCTTCACAGGGACCCCCGATACGCAGTATTTT
j_gene: TRBJ2-3; d_gene: -; v_gene: TRBV4-3; abundance: -; CDR3aa: CASSQDEGPDTQYF; CDR3nt: TGCGCCAGCAGCCAAGATGAGGGGCCAGATACGCAGTATTTT
j_gene: TRBJ1-2; d_gene: TRBD1; v_gene: TRBV2; abundance: -; CDR3aa: CASSETGASYGYTF; CDR3nt: TGTGCCAGCAGTGAAACAGGGGCGTCATATGGCTACACCTTC
j_gene: TRBJ2-7; d_gene: TRBD1; v_gene: TRBV25-1; abundance: -; CDR3aa: CASVDRGYEQYF; CDR3nt: TGTGCCAGCGTTGACAGGGGGTACGAGCAGTACTTC
j_gene: TRBJ2-1; d_gene: -; v_gene: TRBV25-1; abundance: -; CDR3aa: CASSEIQVYNEQFF; CDR3nt: TGTGCCAGCAGTGAAATACAGGTGTACAATGAGCAGTTCTTC
j_gene: TRBJ2-7; d_gene: -; v_gene: TRBV18; abundance: once; CDR3aa: CASSLAGQTTYEQYF; CDR3nt: TGTGCCAGCTCACTGGCGGGACAGACAACCTACGAGCAGTACTTC
j_gene: TRBJ2-7; d_gene: -; v_gene: TRBV29-1; abundance: -; CDR3aa: CSVEKGLNSYEQYF; CDR3nt: TGCAGCGTTGAAAAGGGACTGAACTCCTACGAGCAGTACTTC
j_gene: TRBJ2-7; d_gene: -; v_gene: TRBV29-1; abundance: -; CDR3aa: CSVDSDSGEQYF; CDR3nt: TGCAGCGTGGACAGCGACTCGGGGGAGCAGTACTTC
j_gene: TRBJ1-6; d_gene: -; v_gene: TRBV10-1; abundance: -; CDR3aa: CASSEEPGDGRFHF; CDR3nt: TGCGCCAGCAGTGAGGAGCCGGGAGACGGACGATTCCACTTT
j_gene: TRBJ1-3; d_gene: -; v_gene: TRBV29-1; abundance: -; CDR3aa: CSVVQGPGNTIYF; CDR3nt: TGCAGCGTAGTACAGGGACCTGGAAACACCATATATTTT
j_gene: TRBJ1-1; d_gene: -; v_gene: TRBV14; abundance: few; CDR3aa: CASSQGWTEAFF; CDR3nt: TGTGCCAGCAGCCAAGGGTGGACTGAAGCTTTCTTT
j_gene: TRBJ2-7; d_gene: -; v_gene: TRBV7-9; abundance: -; CDR3aa: CASSRTDRPSGEQYF; CDR3nt: TGTGCCAGCAGCCGTACTGACAGGCCCTCTGGGGAGCAGTACTTC
j_gene: TRBJ2-2; d_gene: -; v_gene: TRBV10-3; abundance: few; CDR3aa: CAISERENTGELFF; CDR3nt: TGTGCCATCAGTGAGCGAGAAAACACCGGGGAGCTGTTTTTT
j_gene: TRBJ1-3; d_gene: -; v_gene: TRBV15; abundance: -; CDR3aa: CATSRERNSGNTIYF; CDR3nt: TGTGCCACCAGCAGAGAACGTAACTCGGGAAACACCATATATTTT
j_gene: TRBJ2-3; d_gene: TRBD2; v_gene: TRBV7-8; abundance: -; CDR3aa: CASSLALTSGITDTQYF; CDR3nt: TGTGCCAGCAGCTTAGCGTTGACTAGCGGAATCACAGATACGCAGTATTTT
j_gene: TRBJ2-5; d_gene: -; v_gene: TRBV7-2; abundance: once; CDR3aa: CASSLRDRSWETQYF; CDR3nt: TGTGCCAGCAGCTTACGGGATAGGTCCTGGGAGACCCAGTACTTC
j_gene: TRBJ2-5; d_gene: -; v_gene: TRBV29-1; abundance: -; CDR3aa: CSVTKGASYQETQYF; CDR3nt: TGCAGCGTGACCAAAGGGGCCTCGTACCAAGAGACCCAGTACTTC
j_gene: TRBJ2-3; d_gene: -; v_gene: TRBV10-1; abundance: -; CDR3aa: CASSESGGSRRYF; CDR3nt: TGCGCCAGCAGTGAGTCGGGGGGAAGCCGTCGGTATTTT
j_gene: TRBJ1-4; d_gene: -; v_gene: TRBV7-9; abundance: -; CDR3aa: CASRGTPDEKLFF; CDR3nt: TGTGCCAGCCGTGGGACCCCGGATGAAAAACTGTTTTTT
j_gene: TRBJ1-1; d_gene: -; v_gene: TRBV7-6; abundance: -; CDR3aa: CASSLFSRGDTEAFF; CDR3nt: TGTGCCAGCAGCTTGTTCAGCCGGGGGGACACTGAAGCTTTCTTT
j_gene: TRBJ2-3; d_gene: -; v_gene: TRBV5-4; abundance: -; CDR3aa: CASSLAGTDTQYF; CDR3nt: TGTGCCAGCAGCTTGGCCGGGACAGATACGCAGTATTTT
j_gene: TRBJ1-1; d_gene: -; v_gene: TRBV9; abundance: -; CDR3aa: CASSARASWDTEAFF; CDR3nt: TGTGCCAGCAGCGCCCGGGCCTCCTGGGACACTGAAGCTTTCTTT